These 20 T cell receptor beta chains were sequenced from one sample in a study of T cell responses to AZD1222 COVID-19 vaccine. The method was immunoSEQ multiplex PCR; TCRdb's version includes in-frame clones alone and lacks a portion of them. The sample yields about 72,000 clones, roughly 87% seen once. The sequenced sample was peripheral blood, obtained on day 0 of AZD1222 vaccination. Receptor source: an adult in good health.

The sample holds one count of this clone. The CDR3 coding sequence is TGTGCCAGCAGCGGCGGGGGGGCGGCCCCAGATACGCAGTATTTT. Translated: CASSGGGAAPDTQYF. This rearrangement joins TRBV5-4 to TRBJ2-3; 9 bases are a match to TRBD2. Germline V gene data show CDR1 as SGHNT and CDR2 as YYREEE (reference sequence). The CDR3 covers 15 residues. Losses at the gene ends were 4 bases for V and 4 bases for J; bases not matched to a gene: 7.

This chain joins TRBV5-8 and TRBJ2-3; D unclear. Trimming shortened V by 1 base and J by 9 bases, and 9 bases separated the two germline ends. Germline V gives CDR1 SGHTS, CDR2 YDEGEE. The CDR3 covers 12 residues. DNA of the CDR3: TGTGCCAGCAGCTTGTTGGGTGAGACGCAGTATTTT. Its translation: CASSLLGETQYF.

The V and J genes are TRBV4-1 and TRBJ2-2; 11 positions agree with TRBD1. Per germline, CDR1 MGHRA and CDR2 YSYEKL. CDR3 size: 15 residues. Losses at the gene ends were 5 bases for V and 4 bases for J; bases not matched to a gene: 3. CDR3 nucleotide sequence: TGCGCCAGCAGCTTTGGGACAGGGGGCACCGGGGAGCTGTTTTTT. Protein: CASSFGTGGTGELFF.

The CDR3 loop reads CASSFTSGNNEQFF. CDR3 sequence (DNA): TGTGCCAGCAGCTTCACTAGCGGAAACAATGAGCAGTTCTTC. The V call is TRBV7-2, the J call TRBJ2-1, with 8 positions matching TRBD2. J lost 5 bases, V lost 3 bases, and 3 bases had no gene match. The CDR3 spans 14 residues. CDR1 is SGHTA and CDR2 is FQGNSA in the germline V gene.

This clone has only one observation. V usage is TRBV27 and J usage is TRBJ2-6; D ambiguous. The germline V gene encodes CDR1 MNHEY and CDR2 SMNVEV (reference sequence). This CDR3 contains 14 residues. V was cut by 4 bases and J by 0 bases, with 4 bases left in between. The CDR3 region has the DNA TGTGCCAGCAGTTCGCTCTCTGGGGCCAACGTCCTGACTTTC. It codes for CASSSLSGANVLTF.

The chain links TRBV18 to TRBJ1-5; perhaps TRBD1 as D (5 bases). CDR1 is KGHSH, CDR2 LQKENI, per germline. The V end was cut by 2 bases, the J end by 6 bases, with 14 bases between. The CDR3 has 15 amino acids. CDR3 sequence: CASSPGRGEGQPQHF. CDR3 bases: TGTGCCAGCTCACCAGGTAGAGGGGAGGGTCAGCCCCAGCATTTT.

In nucleotides, the CDR3 is TGCGCCAGCAGCCAAGATCCAGGGTATATCGCTGAAGCTTTCTTT. Its protein is CASSQDPGYIAEAFF. The V and J genes are TRBV4-3 and TRBJ1-1, with D tentatively TRBD1 (5 bases). This CDR3 has 15 residues. Trimming removed 0 bases from V and 6 bases from J, with 14 bases in between. The V gene's germline CDR1 is LGHNA and CDR2 YSLEER.

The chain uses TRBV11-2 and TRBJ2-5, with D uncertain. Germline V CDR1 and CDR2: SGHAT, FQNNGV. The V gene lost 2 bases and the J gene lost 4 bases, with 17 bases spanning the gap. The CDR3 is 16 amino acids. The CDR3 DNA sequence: TGTGCCAGCAGCTTATCCAGAACTACAATTGGAGAGACCCAGTACTTC. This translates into CASSLSRTTIGETQYF.

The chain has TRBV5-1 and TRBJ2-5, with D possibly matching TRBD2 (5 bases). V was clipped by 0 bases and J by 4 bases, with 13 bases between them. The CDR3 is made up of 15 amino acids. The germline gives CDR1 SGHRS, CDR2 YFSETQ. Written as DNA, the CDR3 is TGCGCCAGCAGCTTGGGGCCCGGGATTCGAGAGACCCAGTACTTC. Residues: CASSLGPGIRETQYF.

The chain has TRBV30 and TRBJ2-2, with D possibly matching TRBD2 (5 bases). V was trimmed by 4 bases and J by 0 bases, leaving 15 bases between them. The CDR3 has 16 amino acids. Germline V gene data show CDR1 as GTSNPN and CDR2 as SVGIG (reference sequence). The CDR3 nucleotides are TGTGCCTGGACCCAGATGAGCGGCGCGAACACCGGGGAGCTGTTTTTT. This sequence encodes CAWTQMSGANTGELFF. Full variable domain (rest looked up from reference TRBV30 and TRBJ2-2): SQTIHQWPATLVQPVGSPLSLECTVEGTSNPNLYWYRQAAGRGLQLLFYSVGIGQISSEVPQNLSASRPQDRQFILSSKKLLLSDSGFYLCAWTQMSGANTGELFFGEGSRLTVL.

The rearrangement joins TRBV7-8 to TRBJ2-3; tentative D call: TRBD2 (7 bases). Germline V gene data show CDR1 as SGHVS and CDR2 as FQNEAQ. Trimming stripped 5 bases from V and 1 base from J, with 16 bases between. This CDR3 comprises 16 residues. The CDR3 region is CASSQMRGPRTDTQYF. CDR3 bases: TGTGCCAGCAGCCAAATGCGGGGGCCTCGCACAGATACGCAGTATTTT.

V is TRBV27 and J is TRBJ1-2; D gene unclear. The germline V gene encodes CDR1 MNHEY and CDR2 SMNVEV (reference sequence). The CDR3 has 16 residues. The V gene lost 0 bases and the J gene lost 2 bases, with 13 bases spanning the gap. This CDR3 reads CASSLSPDGRNYGYTF. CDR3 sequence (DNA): TGTGCCAGCAGTTTATCCCCGGACGGAAGGAACTATGGCTACACCTTC.

CDR3: CASSIRGANEKLFF. DNA for the CDR3: TGTGCCAGTAGTATACGGGGGGCTAATGAAAAACTGTTTTTT. The chain is built from TRBV19 and TRBJ1-4, with a weak D call TRBD1 (5 bases). Germline lookup yields CDR1 LNHDA and CDR2 SQIVND (reference sequence). This CDR3 has 14 amino acids. The V end lost 2 bases, the J end lost 3 bases, and 7 bases lay between the germline ends.

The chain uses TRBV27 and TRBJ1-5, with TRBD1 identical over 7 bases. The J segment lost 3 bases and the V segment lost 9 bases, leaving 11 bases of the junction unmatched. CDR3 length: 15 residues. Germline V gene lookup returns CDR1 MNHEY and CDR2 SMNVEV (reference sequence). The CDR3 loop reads CASRQGWADNQPQHF. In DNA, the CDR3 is TGTGCCAGTCGACAGGGTTGGGCTGACAATCAGCCCCAGCATTTT.

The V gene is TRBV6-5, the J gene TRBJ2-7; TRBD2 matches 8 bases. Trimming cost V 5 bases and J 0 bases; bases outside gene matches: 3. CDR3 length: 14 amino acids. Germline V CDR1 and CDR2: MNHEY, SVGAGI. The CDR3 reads CASSTGGDSYEQYF. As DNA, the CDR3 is TGTGCCAGCAGTACCGGGGGGGACTCCTACGAGCAGTACTTC.

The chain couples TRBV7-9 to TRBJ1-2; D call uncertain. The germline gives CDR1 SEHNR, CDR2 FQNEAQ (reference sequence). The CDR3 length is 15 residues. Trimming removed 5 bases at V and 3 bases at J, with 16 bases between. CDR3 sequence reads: CASSTLARRHYGYTF. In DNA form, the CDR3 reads TGTGCCAGCAGCACTCTAGCGAGGCGGCACTATGGCTACACCTTC.

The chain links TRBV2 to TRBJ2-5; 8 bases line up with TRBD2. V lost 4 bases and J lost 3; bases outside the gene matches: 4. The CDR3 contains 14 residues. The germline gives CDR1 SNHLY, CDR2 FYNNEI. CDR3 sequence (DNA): TGTGCCAGCAGTGTTGGACTAGCAGAAGAGACCCAGTACTTC. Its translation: CASSVGLAEETQYF.

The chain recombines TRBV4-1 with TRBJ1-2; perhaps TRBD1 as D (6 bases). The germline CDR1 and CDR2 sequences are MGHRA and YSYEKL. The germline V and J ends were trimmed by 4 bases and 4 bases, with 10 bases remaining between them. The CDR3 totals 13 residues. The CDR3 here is CASSPTDSYGYTF. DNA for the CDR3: TGCGCCAGCAGCCCCACGGACAGCTATGGCTACACCTTC.

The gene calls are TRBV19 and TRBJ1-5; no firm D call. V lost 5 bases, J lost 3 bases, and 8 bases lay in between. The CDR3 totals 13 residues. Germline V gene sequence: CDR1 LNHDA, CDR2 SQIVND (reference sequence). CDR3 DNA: TGTGCCAGTAGTGACGGCTTCAATCAGCCCCAGCATTTT. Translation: CASSDGFNQPQHF.

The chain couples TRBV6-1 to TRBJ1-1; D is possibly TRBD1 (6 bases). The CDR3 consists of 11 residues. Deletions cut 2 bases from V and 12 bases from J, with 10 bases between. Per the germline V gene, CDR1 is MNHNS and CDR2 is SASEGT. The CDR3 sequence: CASSEKGGPFF. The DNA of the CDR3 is TGTGCCAGCAGTGAAAAGGGGGGGCCTTTCTTT.